Listed below are T cell receptor beta chains from one sample, sequenced in a study of T-cell reconstitution after alpha-beta-depleted transplantation in children. MiXCR, applied by TCRdb to the PCR reads, yields one record per CDR3 protein. The data contain a few hundred thousand distinct CDR3 sequences, about a tenth of them singletons. The specimen comprised PBMCs, sampled before TCRalphabeta/CD19-depleted stem cell transplant. The receptors shown here come from a boy in the first two years of life with acute myeloid leukemia, due to receive a stem cell transplant. Both conserved end residues are part of each CDR3. The order of the fields is clone size, D gene, J gene, V gene, CDR3 length, CDR3 DNA, CDR3 protein. A D gene is named only where the DNA matches it firmly. Expanded clones get a size class; other rows say once, few or many, or leave the size out.

>many|TRBD2|TRBJ2-7|TRBV20-1|15
TGCAGTGCTATGGATCAGGAGGGAGGGGACTACGAGCAGTACTTC
CSAMDQEGGDYEQYF
>many|TRBD1|TRBJ2-2|TRBV4-3|18
TGCGCCAGCAGCCAAGGGTCTATCAACAGGGGGAACACCGGGGAGCTGTTTTTT
CASSQGSINRGNTGELFF
>many|.|TRBJ2-2|TRBV7-2|15
TGTGCCAGCAGCTTAGGACAGCCTAACACCGGGGAGCTGTTTTTT
CASSLGQPNTGELFF
>many|TRBD1|TRBJ2-7|TRBV3-1|14
TGTGCCAGCAGCTATAGGGACAGGGAAAGCGAGCAGTACTTC
CASSYRDRESEQYF
>many|TRBD1|TRBJ1-2|TRBV12-3/TRBV12-4|16
TGTGCCAGCACCGACAGGGAGGTGAACTGGAACTATGGCTACACCTTC
CASTDREVNWNYGYTF
>.|.|TRBJ1-1|TRBV7-9|13
TGTGCCAGCAGCTTATGGAGGGTCACTGAAGCTTTCTTT
CASSLWRVTEAFF
>.|TRBD1|TRBJ2-2|TRBV11-2|20
TGTGCCAGCAGCTTATTTCGGTCAGGGGGTAGAACTTCCAACACCGGGGAGCTGTTTTTT
CASSLFRSGGRTSNTGELFF
>many|.|TRBJ1-1|TRBV27|13
TGTGCCAGCAGTTTAAGAGTCTCGAGTGAAGCTTTCTTT
CASSLRVSSEAFF
>many|TRBD2|TRBJ2-7|TRBV10-3|15
TGTGCCATCAGTGAGGGGCAGCTAGCGGCCCCACCATGTTTCTTC
CAISEGQLAAPPCFF
>few|.|TRBJ2-7|TRBV30|11
TGTGCCTGGAGCAAAATTTACGAGCAGTACTTC
CAWSKIYEQYF
>many|TRBD1|TRBJ2-2|TRBV12-3/TRBV12-4|13
TGTGCCAGCAGTCCAGGGACAGTTGGGGAGCTGTTTTTT
CASSPGTVGELFF